The T cell receptor beta chain under discussion was sequenced for a study of CD8 T cells in Susac syndrome. About the study: Treatment at blood withdrawal was none, corticosteroids, or intravenous immunoglobulin alone in Susac syndrome patients.

TCR beta sequencing covered blood CD8+ and CD4+ T cells. The CD8+ and CD4+ T cells were isolated magnetically using a negative isolation approach, whereas the TEMRA cells were enriched by FACS. Concerning this clonotype itself: Antigen unknown.

Random hexamers were used to reverse transcribe an amount of 0.5 to 1 ug RNA. One entry per CDR3 protein results from TCRdb running MiXCR on the immunoSEQ multiplex PCR reads. The sample has tens of thousands of distinct CDR3 sequences, roughly 93% seen once. Findings of the study overall: Clonal expansion was not observed in the Susac syndrome CD4+ T cell repertoires.

This TCR came from a human donor with Susac syndrome. Sequencing was performed on CD4+ T cells from PBMCs.

The CDR3 reads CASSQVPTSGANVLTF. CDR3 sequence (DNA): TGCGCCAGCAGCCAAGTCCCCACCTCTGGGGCCAACGTCCTGACTTTC. The chain combines TRBV4-1 with TRBJ2-6, with unresolved D. This CDR3 is built from 16 residues. V was pared by 1 base and J by 0 bases, with 7 bases between. Looked up from germline, CDR1 is MGHRA and CDR2 is YSYEKL.